One sample yielded the 29 T cell receptor beta chains listed below, sequenced in a study of glioma-infiltrating T cells after dendritic cell vaccination (dated by TCRdb to 2016 to 2017). The sample's time point label, decoded: after dendritic cell vaccination, including at tumor progression/relapse. The vaccine was prepared from monocyte-derived dendritic cells that were cultured for about 7 days with IL-4 and GM-CSF and then pulsed overnight with autologous tumor lysate. The library came from the immunoSEQ multiplex PCR assay. The table comes from immuneACCESS by way of TCRdb, which keeps in-frame sequences with V and J called. Part of the clones is missing from these tables; in studies checked, under half for an unresolved V gene and the rest for unknown reasons. The sample table shows 2,000 to 2,500 clones, and around three quarters are seen once. 12% of the sample is taken by the ten largest.

The sample consisted of tumor tissue, taken after dendritic cell vaccination. These TCRs come from a human donor with glioblastoma.

The table lists this clone with a few counts. V and J are TRBV2 and TRBJ2-7; tentative D call: TRBD1 (6 bases). Between the trimmed V and J ends, which lost 4 bases and 5 bases, there was a span of 12 bases. The CDR3 is 13 amino acids. Germline V gene data show CDR1 as SNHLY and CDR2 as FYNNEI. CDR3 DNA sequence: TGTGCCAGCAGTGCTCAGGGGATGAACGAGCAGTACTTC. It is translated as CASSAQGMNEQYF.

The chain uses TRBV11-1 and TRBJ2-7; 8 bases are a match to TRBD2. The CDR3 sequence is 18 residues long. CDR1 SGHAT and CDR2 FQDESV come from the germline V gene (reference sequence). Trimming took 5 bases from V and 1 from J; bases not matched to a gene: 16. The CDR3 DNA follows: TGTGCCAGCAGCCAAAGGGCCAGCCTAGAGCGGGAGTCCTACGAGCAGTACTTC. Translated, it gives CASSQRASLERESYEQYF. Using reference TRBV11-1 and TRBJ2-7 for the parts outside the CDR3, the full variable domain is EAEVAQSPRYKITEKSQAVAFWCDPISGHATLYWYRQILGQGPELLVQFQDESVVDDSQLPKDRFSAERLKGVDSTLKIQPAELGDSAMYLCASSQRASLERESYEQYFGPGTRLTVT.

This chain links TRBV29-1 with TRBJ2-4, with TRBD1 identical over 11 bases. This CDR3 has 14 amino acids. The V and J ends lost 6 bases and 5 bases, in that order; junction bases with no gene match: 6. Per germline, CDR1 SQVTM and CDR2 ANQGSEA. CDR3 sequence reads: CSVLGQGVENIQYF. The CDR3 DNA is TGCAGCGTCCTGGGACAGGGGGTCGAAAACATTCAGTACTTC.

In its sample, this clone was seen a few times. The chain links TRBV5-4 to TRBJ2-4; 10 bases fit TRBD1. The CDR3 is made up of 14 amino acids. V lost 4 bases and J lost 4; bases outside the gene matches: 2. Per the germline V gene, CDR1 is SGHNT and CDR2 is YYREEE (reference sequence). The CDR3 here is CASSGTGEKNIQYF. As DNA, the CDR3 is TGTGCCAGCAGCGGGACAGGGGAGAAAAACATTCAGTACTTC.

The chain links TRBV4-3 to TRBJ2-4, with D perhaps TRBD2 (8 bases). Germline V gene sequence: CDR1 LGHNA, CDR2 YSLEER. This CDR3 spans 17 amino acids. V gave up 4 bases and J gave up 6 bases, with 22 bases separating them. CDR3 loop: CASSPGGAGGIGNIQYF. In nucleotides, the CDR3 is TGCGCCAGCAGCCCAGGGGGGGCGGGAGGTATAGGAAACATTCAGTACTTC.

This rearrangement joins TRBV14 to TRBJ1-5, with D possibly TRBD1 on 6 matching bases. Germline CDR1 reads SGHDN; CDR2 reads FVKESK. V lost 4 bases and J lost 1, with 23 bases in between. The CDR3 covers 19 residues. The CDR3 loop is CASSLRGTWWGTSNQPQHF. The CDR3 nucleotides are TGTGCCAGCAGCCTAAGGGGGACGTGGTGGGGGACCAGCAATCAGCCCCAGCATTTT.

The chain couples TRBV30 to TRBJ2-7, with 7 bases fitting TRBD2. Germline V gives CDR1 GTSNPN, CDR2 SVGIG (reference sequence). The CDR3 loop spans 14 amino acids. V gave up 5 bases and J gave up 4 bases; unmatched junction bases: 11. In nucleotides, the CDR3 is TGTGCCTGGGACTCCGGACTAGTCGGGTACGAGCAGTACTTC. It is translated as CAWDSGLVGYEQYF.

The chain carries TRBV21-1 and TRBJ2-1; the table assigns TRBD2, which was not confirmed against the DNA. TRBV21-1 is a pseudogene. The CDR3 totals 19 residues. In DNA form, the CDR3 reads TGTGCCAGCGGCGGGACTAGCGGGAAGTTTCTAGGCTCCTACAATGAGCAGTTCTTC. As protein: CASGGTSGKFLGSYNEQFF.

The chain uses TRBV7-7 and TRBJ2-1; 11 nucleotides match TRBD2. V was pared by 1 base and J by 0 bases, with 8 bases of the junction left unmatched. Germline values: CDR1 SSHAT, CDR2 FNYEAQ (reference sequence). CDR3 length: 19 amino acids. In nucleotides, the CDR3 is TGTGCCAGCAGCTTAGAGGGACTAGCGGAGGCCAGCTCCTACAATGAGCAGTTCTTC. Protein sequence: CASSLEGLAEASSYNEQFF.

This chain links TRBV5-1 with TRBJ2-7, with D maybe TRBD2 (6 bases). The germline CDR1 and CDR2 sequences are SGHRS and YFSETQ. V lost 2 bases to trimming and J lost 6 bases, with 15 bases between them. The length of the CDR3 is 14 residues. This chain's CDR3 is CASSFDPAGLEQYF. CDR3 nucleotides: TGCGCCAGCAGCTTCGATCCGGCGGGGCTCGAGCAGTACTTC.

This clone was seen more than once but under ten times. The chain combines TRBV7-9 with TRBJ2-1; 9 bases line up with TRBD1. CDR1 and CDR2 (germline): SEHNR, FQNEAQ (reference sequence). J was trimmed by 7 bases and V by 6 bases; bases with no gene match: 16. CDR3 length equals 17 residues. CDR3 sequence: CASRHKDTGTGKNEQFF. CDR3 sequence (DNA): TGTGCCAGCAGGCATAAGGATACCGGGACAGGGAAGAATGAGCAGTTCTTC.

This chain connects TRBV30 to TRBJ1-1; 8 nucleotides line up with TRBD1. The V segment lost 3 bases and the J segment 13 bases; nucleotides outside the gene matches: 7. The CDR3 totals 11 residues. The germline V gene encodes CDR1 GTSNPN and CDR2 SVGIG (reference sequence). The CDR3 here is CAWSRGGQGFF. The CDR3, as DNA: TGTGCCTGGAGCCGTGGAGGACAGGGTTTCTTT.

The rearrangement uses TRBV28 and TRBJ2-5, with 8 bases that match TRBD2. V lost 2 bases and J lost 3; bases outside the gene matches: 5. Germline V gene sequence: CDR1 MDHEN, CDR2 SYDVKM. This CDR3 region has 15 residues. The CDR3 DNA is TGTGCCAGCAGTTTAATACGGGGGGGTAAAGAGACCCAGTACTTC. Encoded protein: CASSLIRGGKETQYF.

The chain is built from TRBV5-4 and TRBJ2-3; D is possibly TRBD1 (7 bases). The V and J ends lost 4 bases and 6 bases respectively, with 15 bases between them. CDR1 and CDR2 from the germline V gene are SGHNT and YYREEE (reference sequence). This CDR3 has 14 amino acids. The CDR3 DNA reads TGTGCCAGCAGCCTTGGGCCAGGGGGGGATACGCAGTATTTT. This codes for CASSLGPGGDTQYF.

This clone came up a few times. This chain connects TRBV5-8 to TRBJ2-7; D is perhaps TRBD2 (5 bases). This CDR3 contains 15 residues. Germline V gives CDR1 SGHTS, CDR2 YDEGEE. The ends were cut back, 4 bases at V and 0 bases at J, with 14 bases in the middle. CDR3 bases: TGTGCCAGCAGCCCGGGGTTTGGGAGCTCCTACGAGCAGTACTTC. This encodes CASSPGFGSSYEQYF.

The gene calls are TRBV27 and TRBJ1-1; 11 bases agree with TRBD1. Trimming took 7 bases from V and 6 from J; bases not matched to a gene: 10. Germline values: CDR1 MNHEY, CDR2 SMNVEV (reference sequence). The CDR3 is 15 amino acids. CDR3 amino acids: CASIPRDRGVAEAFF. The CDR3 nucleotides are TGTGCCAGCATTCCTCGGGACAGGGGGGTAGCTGAAGCTTTCTTT.

This chain joins TRBV30 and TRBJ2-3, with a tentative D call TRBD1 (6 bases). V lost 5 bases to trimming and J lost 5 bases, with 20 bases between them. The CDR3 has 15 residues. Germline V gene sequence: CDR1 GTSNPN, CDR2 SVGIG (reference sequence). CDR3 amino acids: CAWVRVAGEGDTQYF. The CDR3, as DNA: TGTGCCTGGGTTCGGGTGGCAGGGGAAGGAGATACGCAGTATTTT.

J is TRBJ2-7 and V is TRBV9; tentative D call: TRBD2 (6 bases). The germline CDR1 and CDR2 sequences are SGDLS and YYNGEE. The CDR3 sequence is 15 residues long. V dropped 2 bases and J dropped 0 bases, with 12 bases sitting between them. This chain's CDR3 is CASSVGTQSSYEQYF. The CDR3 DNA reads TGTGCCAGCAGCGTTGGGACTCAAAGCTCCTACGAGCAGTACTTC.

The chain has TRBV7-6 and TRBJ2-5; the D gene is possibly TRBD1 (6 bases). The CDR3 sequence is 18 residues long. Germline V CDR1 and CDR2: SGHVS, FNYEAQ. Trimming removed 5 bases at V and 2 bases at J, with 24 bases between. The CDR3 spells CASSQHPPKSQGQETQYF. The CDR3 DNA reads as TGTGCCAGCAGCCAACACCCCCCAAAATCTCAGGGGCAAGAGACCCAGTACTTC.

This chain links TRBV19 with TRBJ2-6; TRBD1 matches 7 bases. In germline, CDR1 is LNHDA, CDR2 SQIVND (reference sequence). The CDR3 has 16 amino acids. After removal of 2 bases from V and 3 bases from J, the junction contained 4 bases not matched to a gene. CDR3 DNA sequence: TGTGCCAGTAGTATAAAAGGACAGGTTGGGGCCAACGTCCTGACTTTC. Its protein product is CASSIKGQVGANVLTF.

This clone was found once. The chain combines TRBV9 with TRBJ2-5, with TRBD1 matching 8 bases. CDR1 and CDR2 from the germline V gene are SGDLS and YYNGEE. The V gene end was trimmed by 0 bases and the J gene end by 5 bases; junction bases not matched to a gene: 3. This CDR3 is built from 14 residues. The CDR3 coding sequence is TGTGCCAGCAGCGTAGGACAGGGGAGGGAGACCCAGTACTTC. It encodes CASSVGQGRETQYF.

This sequence joins TRBV11-3 and TRBJ2-3, with D tentatively TRBD2 (6 bases). The CDR3 totals 15 residues. Trimming removed 4 bases from V and 3 bases from J, with 14 bases in between. Per germline, CDR1 SGHNT and CDR2 YENEEA. The CDR3: CASSSFGGITDTQYF. The CDR3 nucleotides read TGTGCCAGCAGCTCCTTTGGCGGGATAACAGATACGCAGTATTTT. The variable domain in full, with the rest retrieved from reference TRBV11-3 and TRBJ2-3, is EAGVVQSPRYKIIEKKQPVAFWCNPISGHNTLYWYLQNLGQGPELLIRYENEEAVDDSQLPKDRFSAERLKGVDSTLKIQPAELGDSAVYLCASSSFGGITDTQYFGPGTRLTVL.

This clone was detected a few times. V is TRBV9 and J is TRBJ2-3; D gene unclear. The CDR3 contains 16 residues. The germline CDR1 and CDR2 sequences are SGDLS and YYNGEE. The V gene lost 0 bases and the J gene lost 11 bases, with 22 bases spanning the gap. The CDR3 loop is CASSVDLTLERPWQYF. CDR3 in DNA: TGTGCCAGCAGCGTAGACCTAACCCTAGAGAGGCCATGGCAGTATTTT.

V and J are TRBV5-1 and TRBJ2-7; tentatively, D is TRBD2 (6 bases). This CDR3 has 14 residues. Germline assignment: CDR1 SGHRS and CDR2 YFSETQ. The V gene lost 7 bases and the J gene lost 5 bases, with 19 bases spanning the gap. For the CDR3, the DNA is TGCGCCAGCGGGTTGCGAGGCGGGATCGACGAGCAGTACTTC. This codes for CASGLRGGIDEQYF.

The chain combines TRBV2 with TRBJ1-5; perhaps TRBD1 as D (6 bases). V lost 4 bases and J lost 4, with 17 bases in between. The CDR3 runs to 16 residues. The germline V gene encodes CDR1 SNHLY and CDR2 FYNNEI. The CDR3 reads CASSGSGGARNQPQHF. CDR3 DNA sequence: TGTGCCAGCAGTGGGAGTGGGGGGGCGCGGAATCAGCCCCAGCATTTT.

The rearrangement uses TRBV28 and TRBJ2-5; weak D call: TRBD1 (6 bases). This CDR3 has 14 amino acids. Per germline, CDR1 MDHEN and CDR2 SYDVKM. V was cut by 6 bases and J by 6 bases, with 17 bases left in between. The CDR3 region is CASSPLGAGKTQYF. CDR3 sequence (DNA): TGTGCCAGCAGCCCCCTGGGGGCCGGGAAGACCCAGTACTTC.

The chain carries TRBV7-2 and TRBJ2-4; a possible D gene is TRBD2 (5 bases). The ends were cut back, 1 base at V and 0 bases at J, with 10 bases in the middle. The CDR3 runs to 16 residues. In germline, CDR1 is SGHTA, CDR2 FQGNSA. The CDR3 coding sequence is TGTGCCAGCAGCTTAGTGGTAGCGTTAGCCAAAAACATTCAGTACTTC. Its protein product is CASSLVVALAKNIQYF. The full variable domain, with the rest looked up from reference TRBV7-2 and TRBJ2-4, is GAGVSQSPSNKVTEKGKDVELRCDPISGHTALYWYRQSLGQGLEFLIYFQGNSAPDKSGLPSDRFSAERTGGSVSTLTIQRTQQEDSAVYLCASSLVVALAKNIQYFGAGTRLSVL.

The rearrangement uses TRBV7-9 and TRBJ2-3; TRBD2 might be the D (6 bases). The CDR3 totals 15 residues. V lost 4 bases and J 5 bases, leaving 16 bases between the germline ends. The germline CDR1 and CDR2 sequences are SEHNR and FQNEAQ (reference sequence). The CDR3: CASSSPAEEGDTQYF. The CDR3 nucleotides are TGTGCCAGCAGCTCGCCAGCGGAGGAGGGAGATACGCAGTATTTT.

V is TRBV19 and J is TRBJ2-3; the match to TRBD2 covers 14 bases. This CDR3 has 16 residues. The V segment lost 3 bases and the J segment 9 bases; nucleotides outside the gene matches: 8. CDR1 and CDR2 (germline): LNHDA, SQIVND (reference sequence). As DNA, the CDR3 is TGTGCCAGTAGTATCACCGGGACTAGCGGGAGTGACACGCAGTATTTT. Translation: CASSITGTSGSDTQYF.